These 24 T cell receptor beta chains were all obtained from the same sample, sequenced in a study of vaccination and CD4 T cells after COVID-19 (dated by TCRdb to between 2022 and 2023). This sample's treatment or condition label indicates: roughly ten-day PBMC culture with coronavirus spike peptide pools or control peptides (ViraFEST assay). CD4+ T cells from unexposed donors were collected before the COVID-19 pandemic (2011-2018). Library creation used PCR. The run used an Illumina iSeq 100. TCR sequencing of DNA from cultured CD4+ T cells used the Oncomine TCR Beta short-read assay at the Johns Hopkins FTIC core. The raw public reads went through TCRdb reprocessing: fastp at Q25, MiXCR clone calling, in-frame beta chains kept. Rows are combined by CDR3 protein, so each entry shows the most common genes and DNA. The sample table lists several thousand distinct CDR3 sequences, around half of them with a count of one. The ten largest clones take up approximately 30% of the sample.

No antigens are known for them. What was sequenced was CD4+ T cells from blood, cultured in vitro. Receptors were obtained from a human donor in good health.

The chain carries TRBV6-1 and TRBJ2-1; D ambiguous. Trimming pared 7 bases from V and 4 bases from J, leaving 11 bases between. The CDR3 runs to 13 residues. From germline, CDR1 is MNHNS and CDR2 SASEGT. The CDR3 bases are TGTGCCAGCACAGGCGGAGCATACAATGAGCAGTTCTTC. Translating it yields CASTGGAYNEQFF.

V gene TRBV2 combines with J gene TRBJ1-5; the D is unclear. The germline gives CDR1 SNHLY, CDR2 FYNNEI. V lost 3 bases, J lost 6 bases, and 12 bases lay in between. The CDR3 totals 14 residues. The CDR3, as DNA: TGTGCCAGCAGTGATTTAGTGGTAGGTCAGCCCCAGCATTTT. Amino acid sequence: CASSDLVVGQPQHF.

This clonotype has a handful of counts. The J gene is TRBJ1-1, the V gene TRBV20-1; no definite D call. Trimming cost V 2 bases and J 8 bases, with 9 bases left between them. This CDR3 has 11 amino acids. The germline V gene has CDR1 DFQATT and CDR2 SNEGSKA (reference sequence). This CDR3 is CSARREYEAFF. The CDR3 DNA sequence: TGCAGTGCTAGAAGAGAGTACGAAGCTTTCTTT.

This clonotype occurred a few times. This chain connects TRBV20-1 to TRBJ1-1, with D possibly TRBD1 on 5 matching bases. Between the trimmed V and J ends, which lost 0 bases and 0 bases, there was a span of 8 bases. This CDR3 has 14 amino acids. The germline CDR1 and CDR2 sequences are DFQATT and SNEGSKA (reference sequence). CDR3 DNA sequence: TGCAGTGCTAGAGACGGCAGGGTGAACACTGAAGCTTTCTTT. Translation gives CSARDGRVNTEAFF.

This clonotype came up a few times. This chain uses TRBV2 with TRBJ2-2, with D uncertain. This CDR3 has 14 residues. V was pared by 6 bases and J by 2 bases, with 10 bases between. From germline, CDR1 is SNHLY and CDR2 FYNNEI. The CDR3 sequence: CASRGWSNTGELFF. The DNA for the CDR3 is TGTGCCAGCAGGGGTTGGTCCAACACCGGGGAGCTGTTTTTT.

The chain recombines TRBV5-1 with TRBJ2-7; 8 bases agree with TRBD2. The length of the CDR3 is 14 residues. The germline gives CDR1 SGHRS, CDR2 YFSETQ. V gave up 4 bases and J gave up 1 base; unmatched junction bases: 4. CDR3 in amino acids: CASSREGQSYEQYF. The CDR3, as DNA: TGCGCCAGCAGCCGGGAGGGGCAGTCCTACGAGCAGTACTTC.

V gene TRBV19 combines with J gene TRBJ2-1; D remains ambiguous. Trimming shortened V by 5 bases and J by 0 bases, and 11 bases separated the two germline ends. The germline CDR1 and CDR2 sequences are LNHDA and SQIVND (reference sequence). The CDR3 consists of 15 residues. The chain's CDR3 is CASSPLSSSYNEQFF. The CDR3 DNA reads TGTGCCAGTAGTCCCCTATCCAGCTCCTACAATGAGCAGTTCTTC.

The chain recombines TRBV20-1 with TRBJ2-1; maybe TRBD1 (6 bases). V was cut by 1 base and J by 1 base, with 8 bases left in between. CDR3 length: 14 residues. Germline CDR1 reads DFQATT; CDR2 reads SNEGSKA (reference sequence). The CDR3, as DNA: TGCAGTGCTAGAGCGAGGGGGTCCTACAATGAGCAGTTCTTC. Translation: CSARARGSYNEQFF.

V usage is TRBV6-1 and J usage is TRBJ2-3; D is uncertain. The CDR3 runs 13 residues. V was clipped by 5 bases and J by 2 bases, with 8 bases between them. Per the germline V gene, CDR1 is MNHNS and CDR2 is SASEGT. The CDR3 nucleotides are TGTGCCAGCAGTATCAGGACCACAGATACGCAGTATTTT. Amino acid sequence: CASSIRTTDTQYF.

This clonotype rates as hyperexpanded (1% or more). This chain uses TRBV7-2 with TRBJ2-3; unclear D gene. The V gene lost 2 bases and the J gene lost 6 bases, with 6 bases spanning the gap. The CDR3 length is 12 residues. Germline V CDR1 and CDR2: SGHTA, FQGNSA. The DNA for the CDR3 is TGTGCCAGCAGCTTATATGGGGATACGCAGTATTTT. Amino acid sequence: CASSLYGDTQYF. Variable domain in full (rest from reference TRBV7-2 and TRBJ2-3): GAGVSQSPSNKVTEKGKDVELRCDPISGHTALYWYRQSLGQGLEFLIYFQGNSAPDKSGLPSDRFSAERTGGSVSTLTIQRTQQEDSAVYLCASSLYGDTQYFGPGTRLTVL.

The V and J genes are TRBV6-5 and TRBJ1-5; D not certain. The CDR3 has 16 residues. The germline V gene encodes CDR1 MNHEY and CDR2 SVGAGI. V was shortened by 0 bases and J by 7 bases, with 16 bases between the two germline ends. CDR3 DNA sequence: TGTGCCAGCAGTTACTCGTTACAGCCCGGCGGCCAGCCCCAGCATTTT. This codes for CASSYSLQPGGQPQHF.

J is TRBJ1-2 and V is TRBV30; a possible D gene is TRBD1 (6 bases). Trimming stripped 1 base from V and 4 bases from J, with 10 bases between. Germline V gives CDR1 GTSNPN, CDR2 SVGIG (reference sequence). The CDR3 is 13 amino acids. CDR3 region: CAWSALGGYGYTF. The CDR3 DNA reads as TGTGCCTGGAGTGCTTTAGGGGGCTATGGCTACACCTTC.

Relative to its sample, this clonotype is medium-sized. The gene calls are TRBV27 and TRBJ1-5; 7 bases are shared with TRBD1. Germline trimming cut 5 bases from V and 2 bases from J; bases unmatched to any gene: 9. CDR3 length: 16 amino acids. Looked up from germline, CDR1 is MNHEY and CDR2 is SMNVEV (reference sequence). The CDR3 bases are TGTGCCAGCAGTCCCAACAGGGGTCGTGGCAATCAGCCCCAGCATTTT. Translated, it gives CASSPNRGRGNQPQHF.

This clonotype was detected a few times. The chain links TRBV6-1 to TRBJ1-5; 7 bases agree with TRBD1. Trimming removed 6 bases from V and 3 bases from J; junction bases left unmatched: 5. Germline values: CDR1 MNHNS, CDR2 SASEGT. The CDR3 extends over 14 amino acids. CDR3 amino acids: CASRSDRDNQPQHF. The CDR3 DNA reads as TGTGCCAGCAGGTCAGACAGGGACAATCAGCCCCAGCATTTT.

V usage is TRBV20-1 and J usage is TRBJ1-2, with TRBD1 identical over 10 bases. The CDR3 spans 14 residues. Germline loops: CDR1 DFQATT, CDR2 SNEGSKA (reference sequence). V gave up 6 bases and J gave up 0 bases; unmatched junction bases: 4. The CDR3 sequence is CSAPTGGANYGYTF. Here the CDR3 DNA reads TGCAGTGCCCCGACAGGGGGCGCTAACTATGGCTACACCTTC.

The table lists this clonotype with a few counts. The chain is built from TRBV20-1 and TRBJ1-2; 7 nucleotides agree with TRBD1. Germline V lookup: CDR1 DFQATT, CDR2 SNEGSKA (reference sequence). The V and J ends lost 2 bases and 4 bases, in that order; junction bases with no gene match: 7. The CDR3 is 14 residues long. The CDR3 here is CSARLPGTVYGYTF. In DNA form, the CDR3 reads TGCAGTGCTAGACTCCCCGGGACAGTCTATGGCTACACCTTC.

In this sample, this clonotype turned up a few times. The chain combines TRBV6-5 with TRBJ1-2, with D uncertain. Germline-derived CDR1 and CDR2 are MNHEY and SVGAGI. With 0 bases removed from V and 5 bases from J, the gap between germline ends came to 13 bases. This CDR3 has 15 residues. The CDR3: CASSYSFDGQYGYTF. The CDR3 bases are TGTGCCAGCAGTTACTCCTTCGATGGTCAGTATGGCTACACCTTC.

The rearrangement links TRBV12-3 or TRBV12-4 to TRBJ1-5; 10 nucleotides match TRBD1. V trimming: 6 bases; J trimming: 6 bases; junction bases outside the gene matches: 11. This CDR3 has 16 residues. Here the CDR3 DNA reads TGTGCCAGCAGCCCTGGACAGGGGGTAGAGATTCAGCCCCAGCATTTT. Translation: CASSPGQGVEIQPQHF.

Of note for this clonotype: One junction end disagrees with the germline gene, perhaps due to a read error. The chain links TRBV12-3 or TRBV12-4 to TRBJ1-2; D gene uncertain. The CDR3 spans 14 residues. Written as DNA, the CDR3 is TGTGCGAGCAGTTCTCCGGGTGGACTAGGGGGCTACACCTTC. This sequence encodes CASSSPGGLGGYTF.

This clonotype has only one observation. The rearrangement uses TRBV6-5 and TRBJ2-5; no clear D gene. Germline V gene data show CDR1 as MNHEY and CDR2 as SVGAGI. The V gene lost 2 bases and the J gene lost 2 bases, with 15 bases spanning the gap. This CDR3 spans 16 amino acids. Here the CDR3 DNA reads TGTGCCAGCAGTTACCCTCTTTGGGGTGAACAAGAGACCCAGTACTTC. It specifies CASSYPLWGEQETQYF.

This chain's CDR3 is CASSKSSYNEQFF. CDR3 DNA sequence: TGCGCCAGCAGTAAGAGCTCCTACAATGAGCAGTTCTTC. The rearrangement joins TRBV10-1 to TRBJ2-1; the D is unclear. Germline CDR1 and CDR2: WNHNN and SYGVQD (reference sequence). The CDR3 loop spans 13 amino acids. Between the trimmed V and J ends, which lost 5 bases and 0 bases, there was a span of 5 bases.

This clonotype was recorded only once. The rearrangement joins TRBV7-3 to TRBJ2-3; 14 nucleotides align to TRBD2. Germline CDR1 SGHTA, CDR2 FQGTGA. Germline trimming cut 5 bases from V and 4 bases from J; bases unmatched to any gene: 11. The CDR3 contains 18 residues. CDR3 nucleotide sequence: TGTGCCAGCAGCCCGGGACTAGCGGGGGTCCTGAGATCAGATACGCAGTATTTT. Protein: CASSPGLAGVLRSDTQYF.

This clonotype has just a few counts. The chain links TRBV20-1 to TRBJ1-1, with D tentatively TRBD1 (5 bases). The ends were cut back, 6 bases at V and 6 bases at J, with 11 bases in the middle. Germline-derived CDR1 and CDR2 are DFQATT and SNEGSKA (reference sequence). The CDR3 has 11 residues. In DNA form, the CDR3 reads TGCAGTGCCCCGCGGGACCCTGAAGCTTTCTTT. Protein sequence: CSAPRDPEAFF.

The gene calls are TRBV7-9 and TRBJ2-5; 12 nucleotides align to TRBD2. The CDR3 is made up of 17 amino acids. Germline-derived CDR1 and CDR2 are SEHNR and FQNEAQ (reference sequence). V lost 2 bases to trimming and J lost 0 bases; unmatched junction nucleotides: 4. The DNA for the CDR3 is TGTGCCAGCAGCTTATCTAGCGGGGGGGGCTACCAAGAGACCCAGTACTTC. Translation: CASSLSSGGGYQETQYF.